This T cell receptor beta chain was identified in a study of T cell changes during pregnancy in multiple sclerosis. V lost 6 bases, J lost 2 bases, and 8 bases stayed unmatched. The CDR3 is 16 residues long. CDR1 and CDR2 (germline): MGHDK, SYGVNS. Only one count was recorded for this clone. Profiled with immunoSEQ multiplex PCR; TCRdb holds only in-frame clones, not every one. The table records more than 65,000 clones, 85% to 90% of them present only once. This chain joins TRBV25-1 and TRBJ2-3, with 10 bases that match TRBD2. This clonotype was sampled from a female donor in good health, enrolled as a control in a pregnancy study. The starting material was peripheral blood, obtained after pregnancy. CDR3 protein: CASSPGGLASTDTQYF. The CDR3 coding sequence is TGTGCCAGCAGCCCCGGGGGACTAGCGTCCACAGATACGCAGTATTTT.